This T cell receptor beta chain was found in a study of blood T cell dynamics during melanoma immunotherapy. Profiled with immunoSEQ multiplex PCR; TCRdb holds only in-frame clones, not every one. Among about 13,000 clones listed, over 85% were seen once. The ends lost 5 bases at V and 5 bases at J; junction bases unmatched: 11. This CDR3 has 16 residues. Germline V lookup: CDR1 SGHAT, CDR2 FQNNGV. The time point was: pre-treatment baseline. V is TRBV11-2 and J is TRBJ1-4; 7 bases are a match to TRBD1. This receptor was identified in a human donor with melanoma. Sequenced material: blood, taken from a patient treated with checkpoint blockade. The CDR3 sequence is CASSPQPGQRNEKLFF. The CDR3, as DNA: TGTGCCAGCAGCCCTCAACCGGGACAGAGGAATGAAAAACTGTTTTTT. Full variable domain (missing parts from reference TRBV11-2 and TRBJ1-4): EAGVAQSPRYKIIEKRQSVAFWCNPISGHATLYWYQQILGQGPKLLIQFQNNGVVDDSQLPKDRFSAERLKGVDSTLKIQPAKLEDSAVYLCASSPQPGQRNEKLFFGSGTQLSVL.